This T cell receptor (beta chain) came from a study of T cells in Graves' hyperthyroidism and ophthalmopathy (dated by TCRdb to the late 2010s). About the full investigation: Peripheral blood samples were taken at initial diagnosis, before any treatment was given. An independent validation cohort of about 20 hyperthyroidism patients and about 15 patients who later progressed to ophthalmopathy tested prospective prediction of ophthalmopathy. In addition, the study compared T-cell repertoires in thyroid tissue and in blood from roughly 6 Graves' hyperthyroidism patients. For training and testing, the roughly 100 patients in the discovery cohort were randomly divided in a 7:3 ratio. Once sampling was done, hyperthyroidism patients were given methimazole at a starting dose of 30 mg daily, whereas ophthalmopathy patients were given high-dose intravenous methylprednisolone. The paper reports TCR Vbeta CDR3 sequencing of some 140 peripheral blood samples: around 41 ophthalmopathy, fewer than 80 hyperthyroidism and approximately 17 progressor patients. A discovery cohort of roughly 100 patients, approximately 44 with Graves' ophthalmopathy and under 60 with stable Graves' hyperthyroidism, was used to find distinguishing TCR V-J signatures. Results the study describes overall, beyond this receptor: No statistical method was used to fix the sample size in advance, and group allocation was not hidden from the investigators. Blood samples also contained most of the expanded thyroid clonotypes (frequency above 0.001), which suggests that blood repertoires may reflect thyroid immune responses. A model built on a 13 V-J signature distinguished ophthalmopathy from stable hyperthyroidism, reaching roughly 88% sensitivity and about 81% specificity in cross-validation and 80%/75% in testing. During validation, the model predicted progression to ophthalmopathy a median of around 7 months ahead of onset, with around 65% sensitivity and 72% to 85% specificity.

In the ophthalmopathy patients, disease was moderately to severely active, with a Clinical Activity Score of 3 or more, a NOSPECS grade of 4 or more, and a duration of less than 3 months. Patients with uncontrolled infections, other autoimmune diseases, pregnancy or lactation were excluded. Diagnoses were established on the basis of clinical symptoms, serum thyroxine and TRAb, thyroid ultrasound, and orbital computed tomography. PBMCs were isolated from more than 9 ml of fresh peripheral blood by Ficoll-Paque density gradient centrifugation. Trizol reagent was used to extract total RNA, and RNA quality was then checked on an Agilent 2100 Bioanalyzer. The TCR beta CDR3 regions were amplified from the RNA transcripts. For the first round of RT-PCR on the TCR CDR3, the HTBI primer set was used together with the Qiagen OneStep RT-PCR kit. The libraries were constructed in a second round of multiplex PCR and then size-selected and purified. Sequencing of the libraries was done on an Illumina HiSeq2000 using paired-end 100 bp reads. The study's own analysis went as follows. SOAPnuke was used to process the raw data, throwing out any read that contained adapters or uncalled bases, had a mean Phred below 15, or lacked an exact constant-primer or identifier match. COPE v1.2.5 was used to merge the high-quality paired reads, and each unique nucleotide sequence was defined as a clonotype. MiTCR v1.1 was used to align clonotypes to the IMGT TRBV, TRBD and TRBJ reference segments. Only V-J combinations with frequency above 0.0001, covering 98% to 99.2% of repertoires, were analysed. The TCS score was defined as F50 (clonal expansion) divided by E x V (chaos), with BLOSUM62-based TCRdist calculated between CDR3 peptides within each V-J. Welch's t-statistics and random forest reduced fewer than 600 V-J features to under 15, which were used in a naive Bayes classifier (R e1071). TCRdb applied fastp at Q25 and MiXCR to the public reads, then kept only in-frame beta chains. For every CDR3 protein sequence, its rows merge into one entry that carries the most common genes and DNA. In this record, the V and J calls reflect TCRdb's handling and not the investigators' own analysis. The table for this sample lists around 600,000 distinct CDR3 sequences; approximately 14% of them were counted only once. The ten largest clones capture approximately 12% of the sample.

Looking up the germline V gene yields CDR1 SGHTA and CDR2 FQGNSA. Including the terminal cysteine and phenylalanine, the CDR3 comprises 14 residues. Just the 42-base CDR3 DNA is kept, in frame starting at base 1. V drops 5 bases and J drops 1 base, leaving 8 bases in between. This clonotype was found many times. Its antigen has not been determined. No quality values exist for individual bases; no much larger clone is one base distant. Sequenced input: blood. This TCR was recovered from a woman aged 50 to 60 with Graves' ophthalmopathy. The chain was built from TRBV7-2 and TRBJ2-2; TRBD2 is a weak D gene call, 5 bases matching. The bases read TGTGCCAGCAGCCACAGCGGGAACACCGGGGAGCTGTTTTTT. This sequence encodes CASSHSGNTGELFF.